These 6 T cell receptor beta chains were sequenced from one sample in a study of T cell responses to AZD1222 COVID-19 vaccine. TCRdb's copy holds only in-frame clones and misses some; the assay was immunoSEQ multiplex PCR. The repertoire holds about 160,000 clones, with around 94% as singletons. The material sequenced was peripheral blood, taken on day 0 of AZD1222 vaccination. The receptors derive from an adult in good health.

The rearrangement joins TRBV7-9 to TRBJ1-6, with TRBD1 matching over 9 bases. From germline, CDR1 is SEHNR and CDR2 FQNEAQ (reference sequence). The length of the CDR3 is 15 residues. The V segment lost 5 bases and the J segment 7 bases; nucleotides outside the gene matches: 6. The CDR3 DNA follows: TGTGCCAGCAGCCAAGGGACAGGGAACAATTCACCCCTCCACTTT. This codes for CASSQGTGNNSPLHF.

This chain links TRBV7-8 with TRBJ1-2; weak D call: TRBD1 (6 bases). The germline CDR1 and CDR2 sequences are SGHVS and FQNEAQ. Trimming shortened V by 0 bases and J by 1 base, and 9 bases separated the two germline ends. The CDR3 is 15 residues long. The CDR3 nucleotides are TGTGCCAGCAGCTTAGCCGAGGGGGGTAACTATGGCTACACCTTC. This encodes CASSLAEGGNYGYTF.

This clone was recorded only once. The gene calls are TRBV7-2 and TRBJ2-2; the D is unclear. Trimming shortened V by 1 base and J by 5 bases, and 8 bases separated the two germline ends. This CDR3 has 14 residues. The V gene's germline CDR1 is SGHTA and CDR2 FQGNSA. The CDR3 DNA reads as TGTGCCAGCAGCTTAGGCGTACCGACCGGGGAGCTGTTTTTT. Protein product: CASSLGVPTGELFF.

The chain carries TRBV19 and TRBJ1-3, with 10 positions matching TRBD1. The junction had 10 bases not matched to a gene; V was cut back by 9 bases and J by 2 bases. Looked up from germline, CDR1 is LNHDA and CDR2 is SQIVND (reference sequence). The CDR3 runs to 16 residues. This CDR3 is CASLRQGAVAGNTIYF. In DNA form, the CDR3 reads TGTGCCAGCCTACGACAGGGGGCGGTTGCTGGAAACACCATATATTTT. Complete variable domain (other parts from reference TRBV19 and TRBJ1-3): DGGITQSPKYLFRKEGQNVTLSCEQNLNHDAMYWYRQDPGQGLRLIYYSQIVNDFQKGDIAEGYSVSREKKESFPLTVTSAQKNPTAFYLCASLRQGAVAGNTIYFGEGSWLTVV.

CDR3 residues: CASARDGKTGELFF. The CDR3, as DNA: TGTGCTAGTGCCCGGGACGGCAAGACCGGGGAGCTGTTTTTT. The chain has TRBV12-5 and TRBJ2-2; the D call may be TRBD1 or TRBD2 (5 bases each). Germline CDR1 is LGHNT and CDR2 is FRNRAP. V was shortened by 7 bases and J by 5 bases, with 14 bases between the two germline ends. The CDR3 has 14 residues.

This chain uses TRBV10-1 with TRBJ2-1, with 8 positions matching TRBD2. CDR1 and CDR2 from the germline V gene are WNHNN and SYGVQD (reference sequence). V trimming: 0 bases; J trimming: 6 bases; junction bases outside the gene matches: 13. The CDR3 loop spans 18 amino acids. The CDR3 protein is CASSESTGGGTRFNEQFF. The CDR3 DNA sequence: TGCGCCAGCAGTGAGTCTACTGGCGGGGGGACCCGCTTCAATGAGCAGTTCTTC.